This TCR beta chain stems from a study of Graves' ophthalmopathy and Graves' hyperthyroidism. Amplified material comprised TCR beta CDR3 regions derived from RNA transcripts. Investigators did first-round RT-PCR with HTBI primers, then second-round multiplex PCR. Via MiXCR, TCRdb re-called the multiplex PCR reads, giving one row per CDR3 protein. The data show about 740,000 distinct CDR3 sequences, with 40% seen just once and 44% held by the top ten. The sample holds many counts of this clonotype. Between the trimmed V and J ends, which lost 1 base and 7 bases, there was a span of 10 bases. This CDR3 is 13 amino acids long. CDR1 is LNHNV and CDR2 is YYDKDF in the germline V gene (reference sequence).

The V and J genes are TRBV15 and TRBJ1-2; TRBD1 might be the D (6 bases). The specimen was peripheral blood. The TCR was taken from an adult man with Graves' ophthalmopathy. Here the CDR3 reads CATSRAGTLGYTF. CDR3 bases: TGTGCCACCAGCAGAGCCGGGACACTTGGCTACACCTTC.